This T cell receptor beta chain was identified during a study of CD8+CD57+ T cells in acquired aplastic anemia. For the study at large: Quantities of DNA derived from sorted CD4+ and CD8+ cells averaged roughly 3 ug. There were 10 million to 14 million reads, on average, for CD4+ cells from healthy donors.

Profiling of TCR beta VDJ combinations and CDR3 sequences used genomic DNA as template. TCRdb reprocessed the reads with MiXCR, giving one entry per CDR3 protein. This table holds hundreds of thousands of distinct CDR3 sequences, about two thirds found once. The CDR3 totals 13 residues. CDR1 is PRHDT and CDR2 is FYEKMQ in the germline V gene (reference sequence). Trimming left V 5 bases short and J 2 bases short, with 9 bases between. This clonotype was obtained from a human donor in good health, serving as a control. Material: sorted CD4+, CD8+, or CD8+CD57+ T cells (not recorded which) from PBMCs. The chain recombines TRBV13 with TRBJ2-5, with a tentative D call TRBD1 (6 bases). CDR3 in amino acids: CASSTGQQETQYF. DNA for the CDR3: TGTGCCAGCAGCACAGGGCAGCAAGAGACCCAGTACTTC.